These 7 T cell receptor beta chains were all obtained from the same sample, sequenced in a study of T cells in Graves' hyperthyroidism and ophthalmopathy. Researchers took RNA transcripts and amplified the TCR beta CDR3 regions from them. HTBI primers were employed in a first-round RT-PCR of the TCR CDR3. TCRdb ran MiXCR on the multiplex PCR reads and lists one entry per CDR3 protein. The data contain a few hundred thousand distinct CDR3 sequences, more than 13% of them singletons. The sequenced material came from blood. Receptor source: a woman aged 25 to 39 with Graves' hyperthyroidism.

This clonotype has at least ten counts. The J gene is TRBJ2-5, the V gene TRBV20-1; 7 bases match TRBD2. CDR3 size: 14 residues. CDR1 and CDR2 (germline): DFQATT, SNEGSKA (reference sequence). Trimming removed 6 bases from V and 4 bases from J; junction bases left unmatched: 11. In DNA form, the CDR3 reads TGCAGTGCCCTAAACGGCGGGAGTCGAGAGACCCAGTACTTC. It encodes CSALNGGSRETQYF.

This clonotype occurred a few times. The V and J genes are TRBV9 and TRBJ1-1; no clear D. Per the germline V gene, CDR1 is SGDLS and CDR2 is YYNGEE. CDR3 length: 13 amino acids. Trimming removed 1 base at V and 0 bases at J, with 4 bases between. The CDR3 loop reads CASSVILNTEAFF. For the CDR3, the DNA is TGTGCCAGCAGCGTAATTCTGAACACTGAAGCTTTCTTT.

V is TRBV19 and J is TRBJ2-5, with D maybe TRBD2 (5 bases). Germline loops: CDR1 LNHDA, CDR2 SQIVND (reference sequence). The V gene lost 7 bases and the J gene lost 4 bases, with 16 bases spanning the gap. The CDR3 covers 14 residues. This CDR3 is CASKEAGMRETQYF. The CDR3 DNA sequence: TGTGCCAGTAAGGAGGCAGGAATGAGAGAGACCCAGTACTTC.

The chain employs TRBV7-9 and TRBJ1-4; TRBD1 might be the D (6 bases). V lost 2 bases and J 6 bases, leaving 13 bases between the germline ends. Germline CDR1 is SEHNR and CDR2 is FQNEAQ (reference sequence). The CDR3 contains 15 residues. CDR3 bases: TGTGCCAGCAGCTTACGCGCTGGGGGCCATGAAAAACTGTTTTTT. This sequence encodes CASSLRAGGHEKLFF.

The chain has TRBV29-1 and TRBJ2-7; 9 bases line up with TRBD2. CDR1 and CDR2 (germline): SQVTM, ANQGSEA. This CDR3 has 13 residues. CDR3 protein: CSMTSGAANEQYF. CDR3 nucleotides: TGCAGTATGACTAGCGGCGCGGCCAACGAGCAGTACTTC.

Only a few counts were recorded for this clonotype. This chain uses TRBV20-1 with TRBJ2-2; 13 bases agree with TRBD2. Trimming cost V 3 bases and J 5 bases; bases outside gene matches: 6. The germline CDR1 and CDR2 sequences are DFQATT and SNEGSKA (reference sequence). The CDR3 runs to 16 residues. The CDR3 protein is CSARPPGLAGTGELFF. The CDR3 DNA reads as TGCAGTGCTAGGCCCCCGGGACTAGCGGGGACCGGGGAGCTGTTTTTT.

The chain couples TRBV24-1 to TRBJ2-5, with unresolved D. The V end was cut by 7 bases, the J end by 5 bases, with 19 bases between. CDR3 length: 15 residues. Germline loops: CDR1 KGHDR, CDR2 SFDVKD. This CDR3 is CATSSGSSQSETQYF. DNA of the CDR3: TGTGCCACCAGCTCCGGGTCCTCACAATCGGAGACCCAGTACTTC.